This T cell receptor (beta chain) originates from a study of graft-versus-host responses after intestinal transplantation (dated by TCRdb to the early 2020s). Context from the whole study: The transplants that recipients got were multivisceral, liver-intestinal, or isolated intestinal. Bulk TCR-beta CDR3 sequencing was used to track graft-versus-host and host-versus-graft alloreactive T cell clones in the graft, circulation and bone marrow after intestinal transplantation. Every recipient was given anti-thymocyte globulin induction, then maintenance tacrolimus and steroids for 3 to 4 years. A cohort of about two dozen intestinal transplant recipients, including one retransplant, was enrolled, and a few patients lacking pretransplant specimens were excluded. Alloreactive clones were identified by sequencing pre-transplant mixed lymphocyte reaction products and comparing these products with unstimulated pre-transplant donor and recipient T cells. A peak of at least 4% donor T cells among recipient peripheral blood mononuclear cells was the definition used for donor T cell macrochimerism. Samples from three later patients were sequenced in-house on an Illumina MiSeq with MiXCR processing rather than by the commercial service.

The sample's time point label, in plain terms: cells obtained before transplantation from donor or recipient. CD3+CD4+ and CD3+CD8+ populations were FACS-sorted from unstimulated pre-transplant donor and recipient cells taken from spleen or lymph nodes. Library creation used the immunoSEQ multiplex PCR assay. For most patients, genomic DNA was isolated using the Qiagen DNeasy Blood and Tissue Kit and was shipped frozen to Adaptive Biotechnologies for TCR sequencing. For most patients, genomic DNA was subjected to high-throughput TCR-beta CDR3 sequencing by Adaptive Biotechnologies. Under the source paper's analysis protocol: Adaptive's ImmunoSEQ software was the source of the TCR sequencing data for about 18 patients, while three other patients were processed with MiXCR and VDJtools. To correct CD4 versus CD8 sorting errors, any sequence found in both subsets at a frequency ratio below 5:1 was removed. CDR3 nucleotide sequences shared between donor and recipient were removed because the origin of such sequences could not be assigned. At least 2-fold expansion over unstimulated cells and a minimum CFSE-low frequency of 0.002% (template counts) or 0.001% (read counts) were required for clones to be classified as alloreactive. Mappable clones were those detected in sequenced pre-transplant spleen, lymph node, or MLR CFSE-low populations of the donor or recipient. The cumulative frequency of alloreactive clones was calculated as a percentage of all sequences, weighted by copy number. In its TCRdb copy, this immuneACCESS table keeps in-frame sequences only and misses some clones. Where compared with another copy, unresolved V genes explain less than half of these, and the others have no known cause. V and J calls and clone size are as listed in that table; D and trimming were resolved from the DNA. This sample comprises about 130,000 clones, 85% to 95% of them detected only once. Clones ranked in the top ten supply approximately 0.2% of the sample.

Reading the germline V gene (reference sequence) gives CDR1 MNHEY and CDR2 SMNVEV. Ends trimmed: V by 3 bases, J by 0 bases; bases unmatched to a gene: 9. Inclusive of the bounding cysteine and phenylalanine, the CDR3 is 18 residues long. Only CDR3 DNA remains: 54 bases, in frame from the first base. Comment on this clone: No antigen is known for it. No base quality information exists; no much larger clone differs at one position.

General study outcomes and caveats: Conclusions were limited by the relatively low number and heterogeneity of intestinal transplant patients. GvH clones turned up in recipient bone marrow, with some appearing earlier in ileal mucosa or blood, a pattern consistent with an intestinal mucosal origin. Early after transplant, peak levels of circulating GvH clones were associated with declines in HvG clones. Patients with donor T cell macrochimerism had high GvH to HvG T cell clonal ratios in their allografts.

The chain joins TRBV27 to TRBJ2-1, with TRBD2 matching 9 junction bases. This clonotype was obtained from a human donor who received an intestinal transplant. The sequences come from unstimulated CD4+ T cells sorted from spleen or lymph node cells, collected before intestinal transplant. The CDR3 region: CASSLAREGDVSYNEQFF. The bases read TGTGCCAGCAGTTTGGCGCGGGAGGGCGACGTCTCCTACAATGAGCAGTTCTTC.